These T cell receptor beta chains were read from a single sample in a study of OX40 agonist ivuxolimab in advanced cancers. Clones were read by immunoSEQ multiplex PCR, and TCRdb kept only the in-frame ones, dropping some. The table records tens of thousands of clones, over 75% of them present only once. The source was CD4+ or CD8+ T cells sorted from blood, collected in a trial of the OX40 agonist ivuxolimab. Receptors were obtained from an adult with an advanced solid tumor such as melanoma, head and neck, liver or kidney cancer. The CDR3 runs from the conserved cysteine through the conserved F or W. Fields, in order: clone size, CDR3 length, J gene, V gene, D gene, CDR3 DNA, CDR3 protein. D genes are given only for firm matches. Expanded clones get a size class; other rows say once, few or many, or leave the size out.

size: NA; length: 15; J: TRBJ1-2; V: TRBV5-6; D: TRBD1; DNA: TGTGCCAGCAGCTATGGACAGGGAATTTTAGAGGGCTACACCTTC; CDR3: CASSYGQGILEGYTF
size: NA; length: 14; J: TRBJ1-4; V: TRBV7-3; D: NA; DNA: TGTGCCAGCAGCCCCGAGGGGAGGAGGGAAAAACTGTTTTTT; CDR3: CASSPEGRREKLFF
size: NA; length: 16; J: TRBJ1-2; V: TRBV27; D: NA; DNA: TGTGCCAGCAGCTCTGCCGCCCAGGGGAGGGACTATGGCTACACCTTC; CDR3: CASSSAAQGRDYGYTF
size: NA; length: 12; J: TRBJ2-7; V: TRBV7-3; D: TRBD1; DNA: TGTGCCAGCAGCAACCAGACAGGGCACCAGTACTTC; CDR3: CASSNQTGHQYF
size: NA; length: 12; J: TRBJ2-3; V: TRBV2; D: NA; DNA: TGTGCCAGCAGTGCGTGGGTGGATACGCAGTATTTT; CDR3: CASSAWVDTQYF
size: NA; length: 16; J: TRBJ2-5; V: TRBV6-4; D: TRBD2; DNA: TGTGCCAGCCATCGAGGGCTAGCGGGGGGACAAGAGACCCAGTACTTC; CDR3: CASHRGLAGGQETQYF
size: NA; length: 12; J: TRBJ1-1; V: TRBV15; D: NA; DNA: TGTGCCACCAGCAGGATGAATCGGGAAGCTTTCTTT; CDR3: CATSRMNREAFF
size: NA; length: 17; J: TRBJ2-1; V: TRBV27; D: TRBD2; DNA: TGTGCCAGCAGTCCCTACCTAGCGGGGGGGTCCTACAATGAGCAGTTCTTC; CDR3: CASSPYLAGGSYNEQFF
size: NA; length: 19; J: TRBJ2-6; V: TRBV4-3; D: TRBD1; DNA: TGCGCCAGCAGCCAAGAACCGGGACAGGGTTCTTCCGGGGCCAACGTCCTGACTTTC; CDR3: CASSQEPGQGSSGANVLTF
size: NA; length: 15; J: TRBJ1-2; V: TRBV6-5; D: NA; DNA: TGTGCCAGCAGAACAGTTACCCGCCCGCTCTATGGCTACACCTTC; CDR3: CASRTVTRPLYGYTF
size: NA; length: 15; J: TRBJ2-7; V: TRBV11-2; D: NA; DNA: TGTGCCAGCAGCTTAGATCTCGGGAGCAAGGACGAGCAGTACTTC; CDR3: CASSLDLGSKDEQYF
size: NA; length: 11; J: TRBJ1-2; V: TRBV18; D: NA; DNA: TGTGCCAGCTCACCACGGGATGGCTACACCTTC; CDR3: CASSPRDGYTF
size: NA; length: 14; J: TRBJ1-6; V: TRBV11-2; D: NA; DNA: TGTGCCAGCAGCCTCGACCCGAACGGTTCACCCCTCCACTTT; CDR3: CASSLDPNGSPLHF
size: NA; length: 15; J: TRBJ2-3; V: TRBV7-3; D: NA; DNA: TGTGCCAGCAGCTTAACGGCCGGAAGCACAGATACGCAGTATTTT; CDR3: CASSLTAGSTDTQYF
size: NA; length: 14; J: TRBJ1-1; V: TRBV12-1; D: NA; DNA: TGTGCCAGCAGCTTGAGGCCGCAGAACACTGAAGCTTTCTTT; CDR3: CASSLRPQNTEAFF
size: NA; length: 15; J: TRBJ1-2; V: TRBV7-9; D: NA; DNA: TGTGCCAGCAGCTTAGCGGACAGAGAAGCCTATGGCTACACCTTC; CDR3: CASSLADREAYGYTF
size: NA; length: 15; J: TRBJ1-1; V: TRBV5-1; D: NA; DNA: TGCGCCAGCAGCTTGGAAGGGCAGGGGAACACTGAAGCTTTCTTT; CDR3: CASSLEGQGNTEAFF
size: NA; length: 16; J: TRBJ2-1; V: TRBV15; D: NA; DNA: TGTGCCACCAGCAGAGGGGGGCAGGGGACCTACAATGAGCAGTTCTTC; CDR3: CATSRGGQGTYNEQFF
size: NA; length: 11; J: TRBJ2-7; V: TRBV15; D: NA; DNA: TGTGCCACCAGCAGAGACGGACCGCAGTACTTC; CDR3: CATSRDGPQYF
size: NA; length: 14; J: TRBJ2-7; V: TRBV6-1; D: TRBD2; DNA: TGTGCCAGCCGGTCGGGGGGGGTACCCTACGAGCAGTACTTC; CDR3: CASRSGGVPYEQYF
size: NA; length: 14; J: TRBJ1-1; V: TRBV5-1; D: TRBD1; DNA: TGCGCCAGCAGCTGGCGGACAGGGGAAACTGAAGCTTTCTTT; CDR3: CASSWRTGETEAFF
size: NA; length: 17; J: TRBJ2-3; V: TRBV19; D: TRBD2; DNA: TGTGCCAGTAGTATACTACGAGGCGGGGGGAGCACAGATACGCAGTATTTT; CDR3: CASSILRGGGSTDTQYF
size: NA; length: 15; J: TRBJ2-3; V: TRBV6-1; D: TRBD1; DNA: TGTGCCAGCACCCAACGGGACAGGGAGACAGATACGCAGTATTTT; CDR3: CASTQRDRETDTQYF
size: NA; length: 15; J: TRBJ2-3; V: TRBV6-1; D: TRBD2; DNA: TGTGCCAGCAGCAGCAGCGGGGGGGCCCCAGATACGCAGTATTTT; CDR3: CASSSSGGAPDTQYF
size: few; length: 15; J: TRBJ1-1; V: TRBV7-8; D: TRBD1; DNA: TGTGCCAGCAGCGCCGCCGGGACAGTGAACACTGAAGCTTTCTTT; CDR3: CASSAAGTVNTEAFF
size: NA; length: 16; J: TRBJ1-1; V: TRBV30; D: NA; DNA: TGTGCCTGGAGTGTACTGGGGGGCGCCGAGGGAACTGAAGCTTTCTTT; CDR3: CAWSVLGGAEGTEAFF
size: once; length: 14; J: TRBJ2-5; V: TRBV5-1; D: NA; DNA: TGCGCCAGCAGCTTATCAAGGGGGGAAGAGACCCAGTACTTC; CDR3: CASSLSRGEETQYF
size: few; length: 13; J: TRBJ2-1; V: TRBV11-2; D: NA; DNA: TGTGCCAGCAGCTCTGAATTATACAATGAGCAGTTCTTC; CDR3: CASSSELYNEQFF
size: NA; length: 13; J: TRBJ1-1; V: TRBV5-1; D: NA; DNA: TGCGCCAGCAGCTTGTTATGGGCCACTGAAGCTTTCTTT; CDR3: CASSLLWATEAFF
size: NA; length: 13; J: TRBJ2-7; V: TRBV6-6; D: NA; DNA: TGTGCCAGCAGGGACAGCTACTCCTACGAGCAGTACTTC; CDR3: CASRDSYSYEQYF
size: NA; length: 14; J: TRBJ1-5; V: TRBV27; D: NA; DNA: TGTGCCAGCAGTTTGTACGGACAGAATCAGCCCCAGCATTTT; CDR3: CASSLYGQNQPQHF
size: once; length: 14; J: TRBJ2-5; V: TRBV18; D: NA; DNA: TGTGCCAGCTCACCACAGGAGCAGTGGTTGACCCAGTACTTC; CDR3: CASSPQEQWLTQYF
size: NA; length: 15; J: TRBJ2-3; V: TRBV18; D: TRBD2; DNA: TGTGCCAGCTCACAAAGCGGGGGGGCCCGAGATACGCAGTATTTT; CDR3: CASSQSGGARDTQYF
size: NA; length: 16; J: TRBJ1-2; V: TRBV28; D: NA; DNA: TGTGCCAGCAGAACCCCCGGGGAGGCGGGAGGCTATGGCTACACCTTC; CDR3: CASRTPGEAGGYGYTF
size: NA; length: 12; J: TRBJ1-1; V: TRBV18; D: NA; DNA: TGTGCCAGCTCACAGGATGTCTTTGAAGCTTTCTTT; CDR3: CASSQDVFEAFF
size: NA; length: 15; J: TRBJ1-2; V: TRBV6-5; D: TRBD1; DNA: TGTGCCAGCAGACCCAGACAGGGGGCTAACTATGGCTACACCTTC; CDR3: CASRPRQGANYGYTF
size: NA; length: 15; J: TRBJ1-6; V: TRBV27; D: NA; DNA: TGTGCCAGCAGTTTATCGGGGGCAACGGGGTCACCCCTCCACTTT; CDR3: CASSLSGATGSPLHF
size: NA; length: 13; J: TRBJ1-1; V: TRBV7-3; D: NA; DNA: TGTGCCAGCAGCTTAACGGGTTTAGGGGACGCTTTCTTT; CDR3: CASSLTGLGDAFF
size: NA; length: 14; J: TRBJ2-7; V: TRBV6-5; D: NA; DNA: TGTGCCAGCAGTTACTCGAGGGTCGCGTACGAGCAGTACTTC; CDR3: CASSYSRVAYEQYF
size: NA; length: 13; J: TRBJ2-2; V: TRBV11-1; D: NA; DNA: TGTGCCAGCAGCCGAGCTAACACCGGGGAGCTGTTTTTT; CDR3: CASSRANTGELFF
size: NA; length: 16; J: TRBJ2-1; V: TRBV5-1; D: TRBD2; DNA: TGCGCCAGCAGCCGCGGTGGAGGACTAGCGATAAATGAGCAGTTCTTC; CDR3: CASSRGGGLAINEQFF
size: NA; length: 16; J: TRBJ2-1; V: TRBV15; D: NA; DNA: TGTGCCACCAGCAGAGAAGGACTAAACGCCTACAATGAGCAGTTCTTC; CDR3: CATSREGLNAYNEQFF
size: NA; length: 15; J: TRBJ1-2; V: TRBV6-4; D: TRBD1; DNA: TGTGCCAGCAGCCCAAATTCGGACAGGGGTTATGGCTACACCTTC; CDR3: CASSPNSDRGYGYTF
size: NA; length: 14; J: TRBJ1-3; V: TRBV7-2; D: NA; DNA: TGTGCCAGCAGCTTACGGACAGCTGGAAACACCATATATTTT; CDR3: CASSLRTAGNTIYF
size: few; length: 16; J: TRBJ2-7; V: TRBV5-6; D: TRBD2; DNA: TGTGCCAGCAGCTTGGCTAGCGGGGGGGTCTCCTACGAGCAGTACTTC; CDR3: CASSLASGGVSYEQYF
size: once; length: 16; J: TRBJ2-5; V: TRBV7-6; D: TRBD2; DNA: TGTGCCAGCAGCTTAAAAGCGGGGGGGCTTGGAGAGACCCAGTACTTC; CDR3: CASSLKAGGLGETQYF
size: NA; length: 17; J: TRBJ1-1; V: TRBV5-4; D: NA; DNA: TGTGCCAGCAGCCCGGCGAGCACAGGGATCATGAACACTGAAGCTTTCTTT; CDR3: CASSPASTGIMNTEAFF
size: NA; length: 18; J: TRBJ1-4; V: TRBV4-3; D: NA; DNA: TGCGCCAGCAGCCAAGATTTAGGCGGGGGGGCAACTAATGAAAAACTGTTTTTT; CDR3: CASSQDLGGGATNEKLFF
size: once; length: 13; J: TRBJ1-5; V: TRBV28; D: NA; DNA: TGTGCCAGCAGTTTGAATCCCCCCCAGCCCCAGCATTTT; CDR3: CASSLNPPQPQHF
size: once; length: 14; J: TRBJ2-4; V: TRBV6-1; D: NA; DNA: TGTGCCTGCTCCTACCTGGACAGAAAAAACATTCAGTACTTC; CDR3: CACSYLDRKNIQYF
size: NA; length: 11; J: TRBJ1-1; V: TRBV29-1; D: NA; DNA: TGCAGCGTTAAACTATCCACTGAAGCTTTCTTT; CDR3: CSVKLSTEAFF
size: NA; length: 14; J: TRBJ1-1; V: TRBV19; D: NA; DNA: TGTGCCAGTAGTGCGGGCACGCCCGTTTCTGAAGCTTTCTTT; CDR3: CASSAGTPVSEAFF
size: NA; length: 14; J: TRBJ2-5; V: TRBV5-1; D: NA; DNA: TGCGCCAGCAGCCCCACCACAGGGAAAGAGACCCAGTACTTC; CDR3: CASSPTTGKETQYF
size: NA; length: 15; J: TRBJ1-6; V: TRBV30; D: NA; DNA: TGTGCCTGGAGTGGGCCAGGCTCCTATAATTCACCCCTCCACTTT; CDR3: CAWSGPGSYNSPLHF
size: NA; length: 18; J: TRBJ2-3; V: TRBV9; D: TRBD2; DNA: TGTGCCAGCAGCGTAGGGACTAGCGGGGGGCGGAGCACAGATACGCAGTATTTT; CDR3: CASSVGTSGGRSTDTQYF
size: NA; length: 14; J: TRBJ2-1; V: TRBV29-1; D: TRBD2; DNA: TGCAGCGTTAGAGGACTAGCGGGGGGGAATGAGCAGTTCTTC; CDR3: CSVRGLAGGNEQFF
size: NA; length: 14; J: TRBJ1-2; V: TRBV4-1; D: NA; DNA: TGCGCCAGCAGCCCGGGACGCCGAAACTATGGCTACACCTTC; CDR3: CASSPGRRNYGYTF
size: NA; length: 12; J: TRBJ2-7; V: TRBV12-5; D: NA; DNA: TGTGCTAGTTGCAGGGCCAACTACGAGCAGTACTTC; CDR3: CASCRANYEQYF
size: NA; length: 14; J: TRBJ2-7; V: TRBV7-9; D: TRBD1; DNA: TGTGCCAGCAGCCCGACGGACAGGTACTACGAGCAGTACTTC; CDR3: CASSPTDRYYEQYF
size: NA; length: 15; J: TRBJ1-2; V: TRBV5-4; D: TRBD1; DNA: TGTGCCAGCAGCTTGCCCCTAGGGACAGGGCCTGGCTACACCTTC; CDR3: CASSLPLGTGPGYTF